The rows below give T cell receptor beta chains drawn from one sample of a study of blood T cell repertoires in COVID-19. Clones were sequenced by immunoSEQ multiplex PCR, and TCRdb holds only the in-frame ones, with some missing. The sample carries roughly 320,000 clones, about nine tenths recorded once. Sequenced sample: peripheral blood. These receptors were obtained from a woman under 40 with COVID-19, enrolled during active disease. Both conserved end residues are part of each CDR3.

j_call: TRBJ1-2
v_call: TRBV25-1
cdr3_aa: CASSVTGYGYTF

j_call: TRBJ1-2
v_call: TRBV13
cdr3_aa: CASSFRTINGYTF

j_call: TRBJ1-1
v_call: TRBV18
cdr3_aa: CASSPSPTGANTEAFF

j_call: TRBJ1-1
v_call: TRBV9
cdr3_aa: CASSVGDRANTEAFF

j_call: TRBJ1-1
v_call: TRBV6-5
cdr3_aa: CASSYSRLSVNTEAFF

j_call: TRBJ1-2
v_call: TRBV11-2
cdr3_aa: CASSGGGSYGYTF

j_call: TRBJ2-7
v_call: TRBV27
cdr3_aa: CASSFRGQGAYEQYF

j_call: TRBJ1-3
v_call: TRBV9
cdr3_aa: CASSFAQGASGGNTIYF

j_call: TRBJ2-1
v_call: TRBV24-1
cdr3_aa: CATSEVTGGAEQFF

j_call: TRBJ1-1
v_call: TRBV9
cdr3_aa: CASSSGQGAEAFF

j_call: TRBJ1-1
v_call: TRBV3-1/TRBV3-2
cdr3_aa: CASRPTGDTEAFF

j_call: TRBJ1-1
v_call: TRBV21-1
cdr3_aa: CASSIPGLKNTEAFF

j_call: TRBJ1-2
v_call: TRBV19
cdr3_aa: CASSEFGTRFYGYTF

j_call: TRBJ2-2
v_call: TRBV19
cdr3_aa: CASLGQTGELFF

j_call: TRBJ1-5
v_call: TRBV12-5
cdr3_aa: CASGLILTGVSNQPQHF

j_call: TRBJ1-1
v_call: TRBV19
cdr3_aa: CASSIAAGTNTEAFF

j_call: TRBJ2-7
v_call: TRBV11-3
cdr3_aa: CASSSLLYEQYF

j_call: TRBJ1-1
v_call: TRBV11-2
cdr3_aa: CASSYPWAPLNTEAFF

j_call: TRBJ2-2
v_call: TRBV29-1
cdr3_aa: CSVGGTGGPGELFF

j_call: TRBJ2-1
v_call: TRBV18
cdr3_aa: CASSPAGTSGGAYEQFF

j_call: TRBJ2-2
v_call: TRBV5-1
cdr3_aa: CASSLTWTSPNTGELFF

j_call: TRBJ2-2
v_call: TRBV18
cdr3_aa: CASSPFSGDNTGELFF

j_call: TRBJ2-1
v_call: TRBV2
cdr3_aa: CASSVGRQQEQFF

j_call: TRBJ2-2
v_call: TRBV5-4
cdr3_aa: CASRRERGGTGELFF

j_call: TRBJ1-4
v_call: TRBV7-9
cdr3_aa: CASSLGQGAHEKLFF

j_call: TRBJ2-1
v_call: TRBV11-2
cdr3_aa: CASSLQGTYNEQFF

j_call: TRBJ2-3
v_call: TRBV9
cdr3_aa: CASSVVGGETDTQYF

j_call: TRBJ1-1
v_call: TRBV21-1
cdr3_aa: CASSKKKLGQGLLAFF

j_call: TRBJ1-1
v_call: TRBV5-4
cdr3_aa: CASSSEGRTGRTEAFF

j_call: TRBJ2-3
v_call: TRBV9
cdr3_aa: CASSVDTGGTDTQYF

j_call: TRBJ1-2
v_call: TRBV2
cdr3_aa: CASSYEDLGYTF

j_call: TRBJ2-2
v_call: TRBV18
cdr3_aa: CASSPPTVPGELFF

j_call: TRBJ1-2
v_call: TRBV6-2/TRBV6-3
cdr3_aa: CASSLIPSDRNYGYTF

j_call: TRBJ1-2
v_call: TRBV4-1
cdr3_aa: CASSPRQGDGYTF

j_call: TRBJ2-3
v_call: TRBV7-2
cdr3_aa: CASSLGLDTQYF

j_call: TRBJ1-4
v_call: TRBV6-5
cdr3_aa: CASSYNARINEKLFF

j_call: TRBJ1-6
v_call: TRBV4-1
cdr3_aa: CASSQDSQGPPSSPLHF

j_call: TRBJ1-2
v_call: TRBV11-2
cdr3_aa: CASSLLQGNYGYTF

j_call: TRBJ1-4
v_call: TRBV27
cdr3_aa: CASSLGGGPLFF

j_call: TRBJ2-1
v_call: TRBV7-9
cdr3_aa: CASSSGGAFNEQFF

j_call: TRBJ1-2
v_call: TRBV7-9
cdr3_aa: CASSLGTNYGYTF

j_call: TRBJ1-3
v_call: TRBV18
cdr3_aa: CASSPSAGALNTIYF

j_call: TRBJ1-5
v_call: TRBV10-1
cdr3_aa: CASSEGELYGTHNQPQHF

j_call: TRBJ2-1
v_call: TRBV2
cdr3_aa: CASRLEGGGNEQFF

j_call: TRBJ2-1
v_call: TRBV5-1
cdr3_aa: CASTLGLASYNEQFF

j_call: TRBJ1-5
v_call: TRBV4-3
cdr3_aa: CASSQDRQGQSNQPQHF

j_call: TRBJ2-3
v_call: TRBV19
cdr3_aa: CASSIRGGLAGVTDTQYF

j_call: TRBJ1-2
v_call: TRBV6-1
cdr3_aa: CASSERWDRGGYTF

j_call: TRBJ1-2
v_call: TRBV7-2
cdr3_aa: CASSSRNTNYGYTF

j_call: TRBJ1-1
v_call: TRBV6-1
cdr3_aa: CASSEKGRGWNTEAFF

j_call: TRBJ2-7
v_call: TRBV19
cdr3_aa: CASSITGPGEQYF

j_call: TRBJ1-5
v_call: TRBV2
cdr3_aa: CASSEGDGRINQPQHF

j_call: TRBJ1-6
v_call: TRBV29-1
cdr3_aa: CSVGDRTGSPLHF

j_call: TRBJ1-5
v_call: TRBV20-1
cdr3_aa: CSASSGEPQHF

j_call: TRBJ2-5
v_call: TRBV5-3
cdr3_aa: CARSQRTGGQETQYF